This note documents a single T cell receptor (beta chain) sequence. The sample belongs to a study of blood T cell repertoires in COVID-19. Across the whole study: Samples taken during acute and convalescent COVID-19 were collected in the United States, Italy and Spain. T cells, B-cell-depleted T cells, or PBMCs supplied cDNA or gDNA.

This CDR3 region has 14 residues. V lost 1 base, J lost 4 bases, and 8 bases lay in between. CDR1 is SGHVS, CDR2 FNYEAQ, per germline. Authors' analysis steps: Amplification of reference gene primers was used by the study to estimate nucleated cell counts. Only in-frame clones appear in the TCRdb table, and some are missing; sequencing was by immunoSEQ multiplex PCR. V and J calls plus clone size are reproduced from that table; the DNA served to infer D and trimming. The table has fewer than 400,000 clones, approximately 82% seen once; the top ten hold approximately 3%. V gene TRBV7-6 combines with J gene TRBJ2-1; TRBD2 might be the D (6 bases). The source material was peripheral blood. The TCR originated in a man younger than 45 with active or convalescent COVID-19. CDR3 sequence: CASSLELAYNEQFF. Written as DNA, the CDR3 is TGTGCCAGCAGCTTAGAGCTAGCGTACAATGAGCAGTTCTTC.